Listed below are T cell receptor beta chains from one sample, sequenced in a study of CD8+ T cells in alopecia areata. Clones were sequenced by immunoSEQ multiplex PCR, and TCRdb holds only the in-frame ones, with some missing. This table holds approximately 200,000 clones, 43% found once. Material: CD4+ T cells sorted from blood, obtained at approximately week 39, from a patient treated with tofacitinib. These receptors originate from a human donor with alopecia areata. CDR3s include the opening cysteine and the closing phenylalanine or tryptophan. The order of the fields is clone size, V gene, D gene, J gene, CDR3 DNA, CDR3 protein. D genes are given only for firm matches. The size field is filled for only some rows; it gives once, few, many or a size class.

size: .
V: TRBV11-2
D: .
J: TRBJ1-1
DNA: TGTGCCAGCAGCCCAGAGGGCCGGCGCGGGGCTTTCTTT
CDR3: CASSPEGRRGAFF

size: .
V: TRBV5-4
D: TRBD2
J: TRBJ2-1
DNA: TGTGCCAGCAGCTTCGGGCTAGCGGACTACAATGAGCAGTTCTTC
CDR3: CASSFGLADYNEQFF

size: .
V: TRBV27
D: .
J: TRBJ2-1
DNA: TGTGCCAGCAGTTTATTGGGGGTATCCAACAATGAGCAGTTCTTC
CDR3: CASSLLGVSNNEQFF

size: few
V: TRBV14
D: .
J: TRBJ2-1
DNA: TGTGCCAGCAGCCAAGTTGTCGGCTCCTACAATGAGCAGTTCTTC
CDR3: CASSQVVGSYNEQFF

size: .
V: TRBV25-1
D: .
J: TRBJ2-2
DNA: TGTGCCAGCAGCAAAAACAGTAACACCGGGGAGCTGTTTTTT
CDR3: CASSKNSNTGELFF

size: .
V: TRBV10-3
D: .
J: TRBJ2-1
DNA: TGTGCCATCAGTGATCGGCCTAGGGGCGATGAGCAGTTCTTC
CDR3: CAISDRPRGDEQFF

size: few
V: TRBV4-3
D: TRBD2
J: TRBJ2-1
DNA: TGCGCCAGCAGCCAAGGGGTAGCGGGAGGGTGGAATGAGCAGTTCTTC
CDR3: CASSQGVAGGWNEQFF

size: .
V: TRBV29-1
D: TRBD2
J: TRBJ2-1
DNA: TGCAGCGTTGACGGGGGGATGGGGATGAATGAGCAGTTCTTC
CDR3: CSVDGGMGMNEQFF

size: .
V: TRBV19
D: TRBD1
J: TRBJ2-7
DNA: TGTGCCACTTCGGACAGGACCTCCTACGAGCAGTACTTC
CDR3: CATSDRTSYEQYF

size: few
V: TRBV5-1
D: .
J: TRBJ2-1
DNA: TGCGCCAGCAGCTTTAAGCGGGCCGAATACAATGAGCAGTTCTTC
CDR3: CASSFKRAEYNEQFF

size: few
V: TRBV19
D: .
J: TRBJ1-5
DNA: TGTGCCAGTAGTGAGGCAGCCAATCAGCCCCAGCATTTT
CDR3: CASSEAANQPQHF

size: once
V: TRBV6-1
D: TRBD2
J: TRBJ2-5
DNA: TGTGCCAGCAGGTCGATAGCGGGAGTACTTTCCCAGTACTTC
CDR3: CASRSIAGVLSQYF

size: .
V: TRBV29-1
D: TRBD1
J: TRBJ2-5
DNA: TGCAGCGTTGAGAACCTAAAAGGGGGAACAGGGGGGTACCAAGAGACCCAGTACTTC
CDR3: CSVENLKGGTGGYQETQYF

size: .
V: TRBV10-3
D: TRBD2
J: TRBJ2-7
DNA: TGTGCCATCAGCCTTAGCGGGAGGTACGAGCAGTACTTC
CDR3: CAISLSGRYEQYF

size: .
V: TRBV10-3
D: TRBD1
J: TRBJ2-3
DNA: TGTGCCACCGAAAGGGACAGAGATACGCAGTATTTT
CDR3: CATERDRDTQYF

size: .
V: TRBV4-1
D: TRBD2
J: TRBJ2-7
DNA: TGCGCCAGCAGCCGGATCACTAGCGGGAGAACCAACGAGCAGTACTTC
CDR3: CASSRITSGRTNEQYF

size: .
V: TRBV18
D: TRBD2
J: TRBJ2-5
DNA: TGTGCCAGCTCACCATCAGCGGGACTCCAAGAGACCCAGTACTTC
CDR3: CASSPSAGLQETQYF

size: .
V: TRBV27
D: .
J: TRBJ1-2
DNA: TGTGCCAGCAGTCCGTGGGGCACGGGTCGGCGTGTTCCGTATGGCTACACCTTC
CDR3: CASSPWGTGRRVPYGYTF

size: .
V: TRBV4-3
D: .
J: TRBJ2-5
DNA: TGCGCCAGCAGCCAAGATTCTAGGCGGGAGACCCAGTACTTC
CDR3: CASSQDSRRETQYF

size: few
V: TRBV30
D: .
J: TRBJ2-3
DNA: TGTGCCTGGAGCGCCGGACAGCCAGATACGCAGTATTTT
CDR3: CAWSAGQPDTQYF

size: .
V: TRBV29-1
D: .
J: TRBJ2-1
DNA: TGCAGCGTGGGACCGAACAATGAGCAGTTCTTC
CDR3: CSVGPNNEQFF

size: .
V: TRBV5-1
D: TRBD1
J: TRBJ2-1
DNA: TGCGCCAGCAGCTTGCAGGGGGATGAGCAGTTCTTC
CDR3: CASSLQGDEQFF

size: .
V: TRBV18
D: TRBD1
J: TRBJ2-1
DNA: TGTGCCAGCTCACCAGGGACAGGATCATACAATGAGCAGTTCTTC
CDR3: CASSPGTGSYNEQFF

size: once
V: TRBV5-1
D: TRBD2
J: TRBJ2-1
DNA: TGCGCCAGCAGCTTGGCAGCTAGCGGATCCGAGCAGTTCTTC
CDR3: CASSLAASGSEQFF

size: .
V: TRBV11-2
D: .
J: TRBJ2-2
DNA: TGTGCCAGCAGCTCCGACGGGAACACCGGGGAGCTGTTTTTT
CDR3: CASSSDGNTGELFF

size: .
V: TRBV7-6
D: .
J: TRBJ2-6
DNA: TGTGCCAGCAGCTTACAGGGGAGCCCCTCTGGGGCCAACGTCCTGACTTTC
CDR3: CASSLQGSPSGANVLTF

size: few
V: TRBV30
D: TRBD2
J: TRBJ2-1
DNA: TGTGCCTGGAGTGTACGACTAGCGGGAATTAACAATGAGCAGTTCTTC
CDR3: CAWSVRLAGINNEQFF

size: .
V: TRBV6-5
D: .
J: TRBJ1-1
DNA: TGTGCCAGCTACGCGACCAAGGGGAGGACTGAAGCTTTCTTT
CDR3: CASYATKGRTEAFF

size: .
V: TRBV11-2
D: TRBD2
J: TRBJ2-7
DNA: TGTGCCAGCAGGAGGACTAGCGGGAGCTCCTACGAGCAGTACTTC
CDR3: CASRRTSGSSYEQYF

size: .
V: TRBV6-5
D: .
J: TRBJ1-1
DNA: TGTGCCAGCAGTTACAGGGGGGGTGAAGCTTTCTTT
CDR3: CASSYRGGEAFF

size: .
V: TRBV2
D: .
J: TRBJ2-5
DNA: TGTGCCAGCAGTGCGAAAGAGACCCAGTACTTC
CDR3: CASSAKETQYF

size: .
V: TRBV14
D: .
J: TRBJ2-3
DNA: TGTGCCAGCAGCCGTACCAGGGGAGGGTCAGATACGCAGTATTTT
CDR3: CASSRTRGGSDTQYF

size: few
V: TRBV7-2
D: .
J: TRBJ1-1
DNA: TGTGCCAGCAGCTTCCAAGGGCCCACTGAAGCTTTCTTT
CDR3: CASSFQGPTEAFF

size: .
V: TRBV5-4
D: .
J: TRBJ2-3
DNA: TGTGCCAGCAGCTTGGCGGAGGGGAGGGATACGCAGTATTTT
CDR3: CASSLAEGRDTQYF

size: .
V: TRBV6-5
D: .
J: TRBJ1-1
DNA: TGTGCCAGCAGTAGGACAGCTTACACTGAAGCTTTCTTT
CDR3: CASSRTAYTEAFF

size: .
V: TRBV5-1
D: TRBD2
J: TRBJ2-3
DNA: TGCGCCAGCAGCTTGGGGGTCGGGACTAGCGATACAGATACGCAGTATTTT
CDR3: CASSLGVGTSDTDTQYF

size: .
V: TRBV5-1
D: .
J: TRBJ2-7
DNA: TGCGCCAGCAGCTTGGACAGGGAGGGCTACGAGCAGTACTTC
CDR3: CASSLDREGYEQYF